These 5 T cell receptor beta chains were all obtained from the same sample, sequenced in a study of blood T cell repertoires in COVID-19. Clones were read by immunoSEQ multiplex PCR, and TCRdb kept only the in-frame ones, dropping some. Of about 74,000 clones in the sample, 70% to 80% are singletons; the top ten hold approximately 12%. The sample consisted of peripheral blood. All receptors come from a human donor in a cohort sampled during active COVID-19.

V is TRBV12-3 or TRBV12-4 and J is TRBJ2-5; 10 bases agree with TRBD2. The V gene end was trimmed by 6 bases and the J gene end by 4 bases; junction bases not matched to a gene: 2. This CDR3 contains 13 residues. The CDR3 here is CASRLAGVETQYF. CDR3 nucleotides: TGTGCCAGCAGGCTAGCGGGAGTAGAGACCCAGTACTTC.

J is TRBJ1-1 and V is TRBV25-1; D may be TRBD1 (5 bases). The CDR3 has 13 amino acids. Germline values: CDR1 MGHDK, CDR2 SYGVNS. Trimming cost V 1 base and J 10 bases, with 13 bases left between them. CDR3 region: CASSEFAGLGAFF. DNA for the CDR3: TGTGCCAGCAGTGAATTCGCGGGACTCGGAGCTTTCTTT.

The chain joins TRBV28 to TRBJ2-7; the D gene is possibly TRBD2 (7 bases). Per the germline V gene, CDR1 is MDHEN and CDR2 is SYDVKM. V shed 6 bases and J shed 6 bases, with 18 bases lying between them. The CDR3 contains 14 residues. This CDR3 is CASSLYREGSEQYF. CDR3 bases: TGTGCCAGCAGCCTATACAGGGAGGGAAGCGAGCAGTACTTC.

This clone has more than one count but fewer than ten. DNA of the CDR3: TGTGCCAGCATCCTAAGGACAGTGCCTGGGGAGACCCAGTACTTC. This gives the protein CASILRTVPGETQYF. The chain combines TRBV6-5 with TRBJ2-5, with TRBD1 as a possible D gene (6 bases). CDR3 length: 15 amino acids. Trimming removed 7 bases from V and 5 bases from J, with 20 bases in between. The germline V gene encodes CDR1 MNHEY and CDR2 SVGAGI.

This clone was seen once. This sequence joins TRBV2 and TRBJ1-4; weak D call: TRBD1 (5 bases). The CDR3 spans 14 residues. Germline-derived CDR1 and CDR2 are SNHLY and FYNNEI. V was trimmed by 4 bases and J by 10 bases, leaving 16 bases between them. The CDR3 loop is CASSAGQGPGKLFF. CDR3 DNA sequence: TGTGCCAGCAGTGCCGGGCAGGGCCCGGGAAAACTGTTTTTT.